This T cell receptor (beta chain) was profiled in a study of blood T cell repertoires in COVID-19. Study-level background: Material from acute and convalescent COVID-19 was sourced from the United States, Italy and Spain.

The method was immunoSEQ multiplex PCR; TCRdb's version includes in-frame clones alone and lacks a portion of them. The table includes a few hundred thousand clones, 80% to 85% detected once. V lost 5 bases and J lost 6, with 20 bases in between. CDR1 is SGHTA and CDR2 is FQGNSA in the germline V gene. The CDR3 is 16 residues long. The rearrangement joins TRBV7-2 to TRBJ1-5; D gene ambiguous. The sequenced sample consisted of peripheral blood. This receptor was identified in a woman older than 75 with COVID-19, enrolled during active disease. CDR3: CASSTGILNAGQPQHF. The CDR3, as DNA: TGTGCCAGCAGCACGGGGATCCTAAACGCTGGTCAGCCCCAGCATTTT.